This T cell receptor (beta chain) was sequenced in a study of human T cells and chemical hapten exposure. Background on the study: A roughly 2 cm by roughly 2 cm inner upper arm patch received 2% DPC for sensitization. Patients received weekly diphenylcyclopropenone doses to the scalp throughout the roughly 23-week study.

This CDR3 has 13 residues. Trimming cost V 5 bases and J 4 bases; bases outside gene matches: 3. Germline values: CDR1 SQVTM, CDR2 ANQGSEA. Time point specified: patch test 1, 2 weeks after DPC sensitization. The treatment denotes: therapeutic diphenylcyclopropenone sensitization with weekly scalp DPC. Remarks on this clonotype: The antigen remains unidentified.

TCRdb called the RACE reads again in MiXCR, with one record for every CDR3 protein. There are around 99,000 distinct CDR3 sequences in the sample; approximately 13% occur only once, and approximately 2.1% lies in the top ten. General observations from the study: There were significantly more large CDR3 similarity clusters among expanded TCRs than among controls.

This specimen consisted of whole blood, obtained in connection with sensitization to the hapten diphenylcyclopropenone (DPC). This sequence joins TRBV29-1 and TRBJ2-1; 9 positions match TRBD1. The clonotype originates from a woman in her 40s with alopecia areata. Some clones in this sample may be carry-over from other donors' samples. CDR3 region: CSVPGQGYNEQFF. The CDR3 region has the DNA TGCAGCGTTCCGGGACAGGGTTACAATGAGCAGTTCTTC.